The 25 T cell receptor beta chains listed next were all sequenced from one sample in a study of T cell responses to AZD1222 COVID-19 vaccine. The table came from immunoSEQ multiplex PCR; TCRdb's copy has only in-frame clones and leaves some out. The sample records more than 150,000 clones, 85% to 95% being singletons. Sequenced material: peripheral blood, taken on day 0 of AZD1222 vaccination. All receptors derive from an adult in good health.

This chain joins TRBV5-4 and TRBJ2-1; 7 nucleotides match TRBD1. With V trimmed by 4 bases and J by 1 base, 5 bases remained unmatched. Germline assignment: CDR1 SGHNT and CDR2 YYREEE (reference sequence). This CDR3 comprises 15 residues. The CDR3 spells CASSLGQVSYNEQFF. The CDR3 coding sequence is TGTGCCAGCAGCCTCGGACAGGTGTCCTACAATGAGCAGTTCTTC.

V and J are TRBV30 and TRBJ2-1, with D possibly TRBD2 on 5 matching bases. The CDR3 sequence is 15 residues long. The V and J ends lost 2 bases and 2 bases respectively, with 13 bases between them. Germline V lookup: CDR1 GTSNPN, CDR2 SVGIG (reference sequence). The chain's CDR3 is CAWSRSAGAYNEQFF. Here the CDR3 DNA reads TGTGCCTGGAGTAGGTCGGCGGGCGCCTACAATGAGCAGTTCTTC. Full variable domain (missing parts from reference TRBV30 and TRBJ2-1): SQTIHQWPATLVQPVGSPLSLECTVEGTSNPNLYWYRQAAGRGLQLLFYSVGIGQISSEVPQNLSASRPQDRQFILSSKKLLLSDSGFYLCAWSRSAGAYNEQFFGPGTRLTVL.

V and J are TRBV3-1 (or the pseudogene TRBV3-2) and TRBJ2-5; unclear D gene. The CDR3 loop spans 15 amino acids. Trimming removed 0 bases from V and 6 bases from J, with 14 bases in between. The germline V gene encodes CDR1 LGHDT and CDR2 YNNKEL (reference sequence). CDR3 loop: CASSQENPIRKTQYF. For the CDR3, the DNA is TGTGCCAGCAGCCAAGAAAACCCCATTCGGAAGACCCAGTACTTC.

The chain couples TRBV3-1 (or the pseudogene TRBV3-2) to TRBJ1-2, with TRBD1 identical over 7 bases. Trimming removed 1 base from V and 5 bases from J; junction bases left unmatched: 4. The CDR3 consists of 14 residues. Germline lookup yields CDR1 LGHDT and CDR2 YNNKEL (reference sequence). The DNA of the CDR3 is TGTGCCAGCAGCCAAGCGAGGGGACAGTATGGCTACACCTTC. Translated: CASSQARGQYGYTF.

The rearrangement links TRBV3-1 (or the pseudogene TRBV3-2) to TRBJ1-1; D gene unclear. Germline V gene lookup returns CDR1 LGHDT and CDR2 YNNKEL (reference sequence). Trimming removed 0 bases at V and 1 base at J, with 12 bases between. CDR3 length: 16 amino acids. CDR3 sequence (DNA): TGTGCCAGCAGCCAAGATAGGACGGCGGGGAACACTGAAGCTTTCTTT. Protein: CASSQDRTAGNTEAFF.

The genes are TRBV28 and TRBJ1-2; 10 bases align to TRBD1. The CDR3 contains 17 residues. The V gene end was trimmed by 0 bases and the J gene end by 8 bases; junction bases not matched to a gene: 12. Germline V gene lookup returns CDR1 MDHEN and CDR2 SYDVKM. CDR3 protein: CASSLWRAGTGAGGYTF. In DNA form, the CDR3 reads TGTGCCAGCAGTTTATGGAGGGCTGGGACAGGGGCAGGGGGCTACACCTTC.

This clone was recorded only once. V usage is TRBV11-3 and J usage is TRBJ2-1, with TRBD2 matching over 14 bases. In germline, CDR1 is SGHNT, CDR2 YENEEA. The CDR3 totals 16 residues. V dropped 7 bases and J dropped 6; count of bases not matched to a gene: 8. In DNA, the CDR3 is TGTGCCAGCACCCAGGGACTAGCGGGAGTGTTCAATGAGCAGTTCTTC. It yields the protein CASTQGLAGVFNEQFF.

The V and J genes are TRBV3-1 (or the pseudogene TRBV3-2) and TRBJ1-1; no reliable D call. There are 14 residues in the CDR3. Germline assignment: CDR1 LGHDT and CDR2 YNNKEL (reference sequence). V was shortened by 1 base and J by 1 base, with 7 bases between the two germline ends. The CDR3, as DNA: TGTGCCAGCAGCCAAGCAGCCAGGAACACTGAAGCTTTCTTT. It translates to CASSQAARNTEAFF.

J is TRBJ2-7 and V is TRBV27, with 7 bases lining up with TRBD1. CDR3 length: 14 amino acids. Germline CDR1 reads MNHEY; CDR2 reads SMNVEV (reference sequence). J gave up 4 bases and V 5 bases, and 8 bases lay outside the gene matches. CDR3 in DNA: TGTGCCAGCAGTGCCCTCAGACAGGGTTACGAGCAGTACTTC. This encodes CASSALRQGYEQYF.

This rearrangement joins TRBV10-1 to TRBJ1-2, with no clear D. With 6 bases removed from V and 7 bases from J, the gap between germline ends came to 18 bases. The CDR3 length is 14 residues. The germline V gene has CDR1 WNHNN and CDR2 SYGVQD (reference sequence). CDR3: CASSQGRLGSGYTF. CDR3 coding DNA: TGCGCCAGCAGCCAAGGACGGCTTGGATCTGGCTACACCTTC.

This clone was found once. This chain uses TRBV27 with TRBJ1-4, with D possibly matching TRBD1 (5 bases). The CDR3 contains 15 residues. The germline V gene has CDR1 MNHEY and CDR2 SMNVEV (reference sequence). With 6 bases removed from V and 2 bases from J, the gap between germline ends came to 13 bases. The CDR3 DNA follows: TGTGCCAGCAGATCTGCAGGGCGGACTAATGAAAAACTGTTTTTT. Protein: CASRSAGRTNEKLFF. The complete variable domain, with remaining parts taken from reference TRBV27 and TRBJ1-4, reads EAQVTQNPRYLITVTGKKLTVTCSQNMNHEYMSWYRQDPGLGLRQIYYSMNVEVTDKGDVPEGYKVSRKEKRNFPLILESPSPNQTSLYFCASRSAGRTNEKLFFGSGTQLSVL.

The rearrangement joins TRBV28 to TRBJ1-1, with D unclear. Germline CDR1 MDHEN, CDR2 SYDVKM. The CDR3 sequence is 11 residues long. V dropped 3 bases and J dropped 10 bases, with 9 bases sitting between them. The CDR3 DNA is TGTGCCAGCAGTTTTTCAGTTGGAGCTTTCTTT. This gives the protein CASSFSVGAFF. Supplemented by reference TRBV28 and TRBJ1-1, the full variable domain reads DVKVTQSSRYLVKRTGEKVFLECVQDMDHENMFWYRQDPGLGLRLIYFSYDVKMKEKGDIPEGYSVSREKKERFSLILESASTNQTSMYLCASSFSVGAFFGQGTRLTVV.

The rearrangement joins TRBV5-1 to TRBJ1-4, with TRBD1 matching over 10 bases. Germline CDR1 and CDR2: SGHRS and YFSETQ. The CDR3 consists of 14 residues. V gave up 7 bases and J gave up 10 bases; unmatched junction bases: 10. Written as DNA, the CDR3 is TGCGCCAGCTCCCCGGGACAGGGGAAGGGAAAACTGTTTTTT. Residues: CASSPGQGKGKLFF.

This rearrangement joins TRBV30 to TRBJ1-1, with D maybe TRBD1 (5 bases). CDR1 GTSNPN and CDR2 SVGIG come from the germline V gene (reference sequence). Trimming shortened V by 1 base and J by 0 bases, and 6 bases separated the two germline ends. CDR3 length: 13 amino acids. The chain's CDR3 is CAWSGQLNTEAFF. In nucleotides, the CDR3 is TGTGCCTGGAGTGGACAGTTGAACACTGAAGCTTTCTTT.

The V gene is TRBV30, the J gene TRBJ1-2; 10 nucleotides agree with TRBD1. V lost 0 bases and J lost 5; bases outside the gene matches: 6. Germline assignment: CDR1 GTSNPN and CDR2 SVGIG (reference sequence). The CDR3 contains 15 residues. The CDR3 sequence is CAWSVLGTGVYGYTF. The CDR3 nucleotides read TGTGCCTGGAGTGTATTAGGGACAGGGGTTTATGGCTACACCTTC.

The chain has TRBV15 and TRBJ1-4; D ambiguous. The V end was cut by 3 bases, the J end by 2 bases, with 4 bases between. The CDR3 extends over 13 amino acids. Germline lookup yields CDR1 LNHNV and CDR2 YYDKDF (reference sequence). The CDR3 here is CATSRGTNEKLFF. The CDR3 DNA reads as TGTGCCACCAGCAGGGGGACTAATGAAAAACTGTTTTTT.

The chain combines TRBV19 with TRBJ1-2; 7 nucleotides match TRBD1. From germline, CDR1 is LNHDA and CDR2 SQIVND (reference sequence). This CDR3 is built from 15 residues. The J segment lost 9 bases and the V segment lost 8 bases, leaving 18 bases of the junction unmatched. CDR3 sequence (DNA): TGTGCCAGTTTAGAACTAACCGGGACAGTAAAGAGCTACACCTTC. Residues: CASLELTGTVKSYTF.

J is TRBJ1-2 and V is TRBV3-1 (or the pseudogene TRBV3-2); D may be TRBD1 (5 bases). The germline gives CDR1 LGHDT, CDR2 YNNKEL (reference sequence). With 4 bases removed from V and 7 bases from J, the gap between germline ends came to 13 bases. The CDR3 spans 13 residues. The CDR3 sequence is CASSPPGRGGYTF. The CDR3 bases are TGTGCCAGCAGCCCGCCGGGGCGCGGTGGCTACACCTTC.

The chain joins TRBV19 to TRBJ1-1, with D perhaps matching TRBD1 (5 bases). Germline V gene sequence: CDR1 LNHDA, CDR2 SQIVND (reference sequence). The CDR3 runs 15 residues. Trimming removed 5 bases from V and 0 bases from J, with 13 bases in between. The chain's CDR3 is CASSSRTNMNTEAFF. In DNA form, the CDR3 reads TGTGCCAGTAGTTCTAGGACAAATATGAACACTGAAGCTTTCTTT. Based on the CDR3 plus reference TRBV19 and TRBJ1-1, the full variable domain is DGGITQSPKYLFRKEGQNVTLSCEQNLNHDAMYWYRQDPGQGLRLIYYSQIVNDFQKGDIAEGYSVSREKKESFPLTVTSAQKNPTAFYLCASSSRTNMNTEAFFGQGTRLTVV.

This rearrangement joins TRBV7-2 to TRBJ1-2; the match to TRBD1 covers 11 bases. The CDR3 covers 13 residues. J was trimmed by 6 bases and V by 5 bases; bases with no gene match: 2. The germline CDR1 and CDR2 sequences are SGHTA and FQGNSA. The CDR3 DNA is TGTGCCAGCAGCCGGGACAGGGGGGATGGCTACACCTTC. The encoded protein is CASSRDRGDGYTF.

V usage is TRBV6-1 and J usage is TRBJ2-5; 9 bases agree with TRBD1. The V and J ends lost 0 bases and 6 bases, in that order; junction bases with no gene match: 11. CDR1 MNHNS and CDR2 SASEGT come from the germline V gene. The CDR3 runs 17 residues. The CDR3, as DNA: TGTGCCAGCAGTGAAGCGGGAGGACAGGGGAGATTAAAGACCCAGTACTTC. It specifies CASSEAGGQGRLKTQYF.

The gene calls are TRBV30 and TRBJ1-4; 7 nucleotides align to TRBD1. Germline V gene lookup returns CDR1 GTSNPN and CDR2 SVGIG (reference sequence). The CDR3 loop spans 12 amino acids. V shed 2 bases, J shed 8 bases, and the junction held 2 bases outside the gene matches. CDR3 residues: CAWSLGGEKLFF. As DNA, the CDR3 is TGTGCCTGGAGTTTAGGGGGCGAAAAACTGTTTTTT.

This chain joins TRBV18 and TRBJ1-6; no definite D call. CDR1 is KGHSH and CDR2 is LQKENI in the germline V gene. V was cut by 3 bases and J by 7 bases, with 7 bases left in between. This CDR3 has 13 amino acids. The CDR3 protein is CASSPTGNSPLHF. The CDR3 nucleotides are TGTGCCAGCTCACCCACCGGGAATTCACCCCTCCACTTT.

This rearrangement joins TRBV7-9 to TRBJ2-5, with no clear D. The V end lost 5 bases, the J end lost 5 bases, and 12 bases lay between the germline ends. Germline values: CDR1 SEHNR, CDR2 FQNEAQ (reference sequence). The CDR3 consists of 13 residues. CDR3 in DNA: TGTGCCAGCAGCCGTGACATAGGGGAGACCCAGTACTTC. Translating gives CASSRDIGETQYF.

The chain is built from TRBV28 and TRBJ2-1, with D unresolved. CDR3 length: 11 amino acids. Between the trimmed V and J ends, which lost 5 bases and 4 bases, there was a span of 3 bases. Per germline, CDR1 MDHEN and CDR2 SYDVKM. DNA for the CDR3: TGTGCCAGCAGTGGTTACAATGAGCAGTTCTTC. Amino acid sequence: CASSGYNEQFF.